The rows below give T cell receptor beta chains drawn from one sample of a study of T cells after posttransplantation cyclophosphamide. Some clones are missing from TCRdb's copy, which holds only in-frame ones; the method was immunoSEQ multiplex PCR. This repertoire lists roughly 7,000 clones without singletons; 4.5% to 6% sits in the top ten. The sample here was PBMCs, taken after allogeneic stem cell transplant with posttransplant cyclophosphamide. The receptors derive from a female patient aged 50-65 years who received an allogeneic stem cell transplant from an unrelated donor, was CMV-positive, and had acute GVHD only. Some T cells may be graft donor cells. The CDR3 runs from the conserved cysteine through the conserved F or W. Fields, in order: J gene, D gene, V gene, clone size, CDR3 DNA, CDR3 protein. A D gene is named only where the DNA matches it firmly. Clone size is not always given. Where it is, it says once, few, many or a class for expanded clones.

J: TRBJ2-1
D: TRBD2
V: TRBV18
size: many
DNA: TGTGCCAGCTCACCACTAGCGGGAGGATCTGAGCAGTTCTTC
CDR3: CASSPLAGGSEQFF

J: TRBJ1-2
D: NA
V: TRBV27
size: many
DNA: TGTGCCAGCTATGACAGTAACTATGGCTACACCTTC
CDR3: CASYDSNYGYTF

J: TRBJ2-7
D: TRBD1
V: TRBV7-9
size: many
DNA: TGTGCCAGCAGCTACGAGACAGGGGGGCAGTACTTC
CDR3: CASSYETGGQYF

J: TRBJ2-3
D: TRBD2
V: TRBV7-2
size: NA
DNA: TGTGCCAGCAGCCCCCGCCTAGCGGGACCCAGCACAGATACGCAGTATTTT
CDR3: CASSPRLAGPSTDTQYF

J: TRBJ1-5
D: NA
V: TRBV10-3
size: NA
DNA: TGTGCCATCGACCTTTTAACAGCGGATCCGCGTCAGCCCCAGCATTTT
CDR3: CAIDLLTADPRQPQHF

J: TRBJ2-2
D: TRBD2
V: TRBV30
size: few
DNA: TGTGCCTGGAGCGGACTAGCGGGGGGAGGCGGGGAGCTGTTTTTT
CDR3: CAWSGLAGGGGELFF

J: TRBJ1-2
D: TRBD1
V: TRBV2
size: few
DNA: TGTGCCAGCAGTGTGTGGGGACAGGCCTCTCATGGCTACACCTTC
CDR3: CASSVWGQASHGYTF

J: TRBJ2-3
D: TRBD2
V: TRBV29-1
size: NA
DNA: TGCAGCGCCACCGTCGGGGGGTCCAAAGATACGCAGTATTTT
CDR3: CSATVGGSKDTQYF

J: TRBJ1-2
D: NA
V: TRBV28
size: few
DNA: TGTGCCAGCAGTGATCCCCTATCTGGCTACACCTTC
CDR3: CASSDPLSGYTF

J: TRBJ2-4
D: NA
V: TRBV7-9
size: many
DNA: TGTGCCAGCAGCTTAGCGGGGACAAAAACCAAAAACATTCAGTACTTC
CDR3: CASSLAGTKTKNIQYF

J: TRBJ2-1
D: TRBD2
V: TRBV9
size: many
DNA: TGTGCCAGCAGCCCCCGGGGTAGCGGGATAGTGGATGAGCAGTTCTTC
CDR3: CASSPRGSGIVDEQFF

J: TRBJ1-1
D: TRBD1
V: TRBV5-1
size: medium-sized
DNA: TGCGCCAGCAGCGTGGGGACAGACACTGAAGCTTTCTTT
CDR3: CASSVGTDTEAFF

J: TRBJ2-1
D: TRBD2
V: TRBV5-1
size: many
DNA: TGCGCCAGCAGCTTTGCTAGCGGCTACAATGAGCAGTTCTTC
CDR3: CASSFASGYNEQFF

J: TRBJ2-4
D: NA
V: TRBV9
size: many
DNA: TGTGCCAGCAGCGTCGAGGGTCCTGGTCACATTCAGTACTTC
CDR3: CASSVEGPGHIQYF

J: TRBJ1-1
D: NA
V: TRBV9
size: many
DNA: TGTGCCAGCAGCGTAGTTACAGGGAGGAACACTGAAGCTTTCTTT
CDR3: CASSVVTGRNTEAFF

J: TRBJ1-1
D: TRBD1
V: TRBV12-5
size: many
DNA: TGTGCTAGTGGTTTGGTTCGGACAGGGGGCAGGTCGGACACTGAAGCTTTCTTT
CDR3: CASGLVRTGGRSDTEAFF

J: TRBJ2-7
D: TRBD2
V: TRBV27
size: medium-sized
DNA: TGTGCCAGCAGTTTTTCCAGGGAGGGCTACGAGCAGTACTTC
CDR3: CASSFSREGYEQYF

J: TRBJ1-4
D: TRBD1
V: TRBV6-1
size: medium-sized
DNA: TGTGCCAGCAGTGAAAGACAGGGGGCGCGAAGGGAAAAACTGTTTTTT
CDR3: CASSERQGARREKLFF

J: TRBJ2-7
D: NA
V: TRBV29-1
size: NA
DNA: TGCAGCGTTGAGCGGGACGGACCTGGCGAGCAGTACTTC
CDR3: CSVERDGPGEQYF

J: TRBJ1-1
D: NA
V: TRBV30
size: many
DNA: TGTGCCTGGACGGAGGTGCTGAGCACTGAAGCTTTCTTT
CDR3: CAWTEVLSTEAFF

J: TRBJ2-7
D: TRBD2
V: TRBV9
size: few
DNA: TGTGCCAGCAGCCAAAGTCTAGCGGCCTACGAGCAGTACTTC
CDR3: CASSQSLAAYEQYF

J: TRBJ2-7
D: NA
V: TRBV29-1
size: many
DNA: TGCAGCGTTGAGGATGGGTCAGGAGGGTTCTACGAGCAGTACTTC
CDR3: CSVEDGSGGFYEQYF

J: TRBJ1-1
D: NA
V: TRBV30
size: many
DNA: TGTGCCTGGAGACTAAGCCCTGAAGCTTTCTTT
CDR3: CAWRLSPEAFF

J: TRBJ2-6
D: NA
V: TRBV5-6
size: medium-sized
DNA: TGTGCCAGCAGCTTGGGAGGAGCCTCGGTCTCTGGGGCCAACGTCCTGACTTTC
CDR3: CASSLGGASVSGANVLTF

J: TRBJ1-3
D: NA
V: TRBV30
size: many
DNA: TGTGCCTGGAGGGGACTACCTGGAAACACCATATATTTT
CDR3: CAWRGLPGNTIYF

J: TRBJ2-1
D: NA
V: TRBV19
size: many
DNA: TGTGCCAGTAGCCCGGACCGGGACTCGCTCAATGAGCAGTTCTTC
CDR3: CASSPDRDSLNEQFF

J: TRBJ1-3
D: NA
V: TRBV30
size: many
DNA: TGTGCCTGGAATGGGGGGTTTGGAAACACCATATATTTT
CDR3: CAWNGGFGNTIYF

J: TRBJ1-2
D: TRBD1
V: TRBV19
size: medium-sized
DNA: TGTGCCAGTAGTTTTAGGGGACAGGGGGCCTATGGCTACACCTTC
CDR3: CASSFRGQGAYGYTF

J: TRBJ2-7
D: TRBD2
V: TRBV7-2
size: many
DNA: TGTGCCAGCAGCCCCCCCCTAGCGGGACAGTCGGACGAGCAGTACTTC
CDR3: CASSPPLAGQSDEQYF

J: TRBJ1-1
D: TRBD1
V: TRBV7-9
size: many
DNA: TGTGCCAGCAGCCAGACAGGGAGGAACACTGAAGCTTTCTTT
CDR3: CASSQTGRNTEAFF

J: TRBJ2-7
D: TRBD1
V: TRBV7-3
size: many
DNA: TGTGCCAGCAGCGCCGGACAGGGAGTATCCTACGAGCAGTACTTC
CDR3: CASSAGQGVSYEQYF

J: TRBJ2-3
D: NA
V: TRBV5-4
size: many
DNA: TGTGCCAGCAGCTCCGGACTGCTACGCACAGATACGCAGTATTTT
CDR3: CASSSGLLRTDTQYF